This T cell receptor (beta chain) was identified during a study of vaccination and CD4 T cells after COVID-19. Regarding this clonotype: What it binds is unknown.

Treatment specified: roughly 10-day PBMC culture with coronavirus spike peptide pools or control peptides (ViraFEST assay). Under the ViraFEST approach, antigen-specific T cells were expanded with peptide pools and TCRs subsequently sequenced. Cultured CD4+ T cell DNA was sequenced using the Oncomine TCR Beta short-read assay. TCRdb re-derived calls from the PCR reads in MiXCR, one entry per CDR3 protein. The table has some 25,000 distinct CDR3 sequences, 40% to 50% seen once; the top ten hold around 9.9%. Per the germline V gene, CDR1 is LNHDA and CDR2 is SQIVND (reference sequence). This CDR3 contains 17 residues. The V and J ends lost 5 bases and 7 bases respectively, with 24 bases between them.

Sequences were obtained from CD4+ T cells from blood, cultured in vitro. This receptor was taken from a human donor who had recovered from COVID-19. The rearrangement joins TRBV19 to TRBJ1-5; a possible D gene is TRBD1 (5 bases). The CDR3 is CASSPHGWGLEGQPQHF. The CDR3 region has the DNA TGTGCCAGTAGTCCCCATGGGTGGGGACTCGAGGGGCAGCCCCAGCATTTT.